The 29 T cell receptor beta chains given below trace back to one sample, sequenced in a study of OX40 agonist ivuxolimab in advanced cancers. Produced via immunoSEQ multiplex PCR; TCRdb's table is partial and in-frame only. The table lists around 60,000 clones, 65% to 85% of them singletons, with approximately 2% in the top ten. The sequencing used CD4+ or CD8+ T cells sorted from blood, collected in a trial of the OX40 agonist ivuxolimab. The receptors here all came from an adult with an advanced solid tumor such as melanoma, head and neck, liver or kidney cancer.

The V gene is TRBV7-3, the J gene TRBJ2-7; D may correspond to TRBD1 or TRBD2 (5 bases each). CDR3 length: 13 amino acids. With 4 bases removed from V and 4 bases from J, the gap between germline ends came to 11 bases. Germline lookup yields CDR1 SGHTA and CDR2 FQGTGA. CDR3 sequence reads: CASSSGPGYEQYF. The CDR3 DNA sequence: TGTGCCAGCAGCTCGGGACCGGGATACGAGCAGTACTTC.

The chain is built from TRBV25-1 and TRBJ1-2; tentative D call: TRBD1 (6 bases). The CDR3 extends over 12 amino acids. V lost 7 bases, J lost 2 bases, and 8 bases lay in between. CDR1 and CDR2 (germline): MGHDK, SYGVNS. The chain's CDR3 is CASIGTNYGYTF. CDR3 DNA: TGTGCCAGCATCGGGACAAACTATGGCTACACCTTC.

The gene calls are TRBV7-9 and TRBJ1-1, with no clear D. This CDR3 region has 15 residues. In germline, CDR1 is SEHNR, CDR2 FQNEAQ (reference sequence). V lost 5 bases to trimming and J lost 1 base, with 14 bases between them. The CDR3 reads CASSLSYGANTEAFF. The CDR3 DNA is TGTGCCAGCAGCCTCAGCTACGGAGCGAACACTGAAGCTTTCTTT. Drawing the rest from reference TRBV7-9 and TRBJ1-1, the complete variable domain is DTGVSQNPRHKITKRGQNVTFRCDPISEHNRLYWYRQTLGQGPEFLTYFQNEAQLEKSRLLSDRFSAERPKGSFSTLEIQRTEQGDSAMYLCASSLSYGANTEAFFGQGTRLTVV.

This chain links TRBV5-4 with TRBJ2-2, with 9 positions matching TRBD2. CDR3 length: 17 residues. Unmatched junction bases numbered 4, after V lost 0 bases and J lost 1 base. Germline V gene data show CDR1 as SGHNT and CDR2 as YYREEE (reference sequence). Here the CDR3 reads CASSLGGTSRNTGELFF. Written as DNA, the CDR3 is TGTGCCAGCAGCTTGGGCGGGACTAGCAGGAACACCGGGGAGCTGTTTTTT.

The chain uses TRBV11-1 and TRBJ2-1, with a weak D call TRBD1 (6 bases). Trimming removed 0 bases from V and 5 bases from J, with 8 bases in between. This CDR3 has 14 residues. The germline gives CDR1 SGHAT, CDR2 FQDESV (reference sequence). The CDR3 spells CASSLAHRDNEQFF. The CDR3 DNA sequence: TGTGCCAGCAGCTTAGCGCACAGGGACAATGAGCAGTTCTTC.

The V gene is TRBV19, the J gene TRBJ1-1, with D unclear. The CDR3 extends over 12 amino acids. Germline lookup yields CDR1 LNHDA and CDR2 SQIVND (reference sequence). Deletions cut 10 bases from V and 4 bases from J, with 13 bases between. CDR3 residues: CATSGVGTEAFF. The DNA for the CDR3 is TGTGCCACTTCGGGTGTGGGCACTGAAGCTTTCTTT.

The table lists this clone with a few counts. The V and J genes are TRBV5-1 and TRBJ2-1; 8 bases agree with TRBD1. Trimming cost V 0 bases and J 9 bases; bases outside gene matches: 8. Germline V CDR1 and CDR2: SGHRS, YFSETQ. The CDR3 is made up of 15 amino acids. In nucleotides, the CDR3 is TGCGCCAGCAGCTTGGGCGGACAGGGTAAAGGTGAGCAGTTCTTC. Protein sequence: CASSLGGQGKGEQFF.

This clone has a single count. The CDR3 does not close with the conserved phenylalanine or tryptophan, likely indicating a read error. No DNA is shown, since the ends of the CDR3 on it are uncertain; the CDR3 is the one TCRdb lists. V and J are TRBV5-4 and TRBJ1-1. With termini counted, the CDR3 has 8 amino acids. Per the germline V gene, CDR1 is SGHNT and CDR2 is YYREEE (reference sequence). CDR3: CASSFLLP.

J is TRBJ2-3 and V is TRBV19, with D possibly matching TRBD1 (5 bases). The V gene's germline CDR1 is LNHDA and CDR2 SQIVND (reference sequence). This CDR3 is built from 15 residues. With 8 bases removed from V and 7 bases from J, the gap between germline ends came to 22 bases. DNA for the CDR3: TGTGCCAGTTCAAACCCCCCCCAGGGAATACATACGCAGTATTTT. Protein product: CASSNPPQGIHTQYF. The full variable domain, rest sourced from reference TRBV19 and TRBJ2-3, is DGGITQSPKYLFRKEGQNVTLSCEQNLNHDAMYWYRQDPGQGLRLIYYSQIVNDFQKGDIAEGYSVSREKKESFPLTVTSAQKNPTAFYLCASSNPPQGIHTQYFGPGTRLTVL.

This clone was picked up a small number of times. This chain uses TRBV5-4 with TRBJ1-4; D is perhaps TRBD1 (5 bases). CDR3 length equals 15 residues. The V gene lost 4 bases and the J gene lost 6 bases, with 16 bases spanning the gap. Germline CDR1 reads SGHNT; CDR2 reads YYREEE (reference sequence). Here the CDR3 DNA reads TGTGCCAGCAGCCCGGCCGGGACCCCTTATGAAAAACTGTTTTTT. Translation: CASSPAGTPYEKLFF.

The chain combines TRBV5-1 with TRBJ1-1; D is ambiguous. Germline assignment: CDR1 SGHRS and CDR2 YFSETQ. The CDR3 is 12 residues long. V was trimmed by 2 bases and J by 5 bases, leaving 7 bases between them. Here the CDR3 DNA reads TGCGCCAGCAGCTTCACGGATACTGAAGCTTTCTTT. This codes for CASSFTDTEAFF.

The CDR3 region is CASSSSGSPEQYV. Here the CDR3 DNA reads TGTGCCAGCTCATCCAGCGGGAGCCCCGAGCAGTACGTC. The chain carries TRBV18 and TRBJ2-7; 8 bases agree with TRBD2. The trim removed 5 bases at V and 6 bases at J, leaving 6 bases unmatched. CDR1 is KGHSH, CDR2 LQKENI, per germline. The CDR3 is 13 residues long.

This clone has more than one count but fewer than ten. The CDR3 coding sequence is TGTGCCAGCGGCCGGACAACGTCCTACGAGCAGTACGTC. Translated, it gives CASGRTTSYEQYV. V is TRBV6-1 and J is TRBJ2-7, with TRBD1 as a possible D gene (5 bases). CDR1 and CDR2 (germline): MNHNS, SASEGT. Trimming took 8 bases from V and 1 from J, leaving 12 bases between them. The CDR3 runs 13 residues.

The chain couples TRBV30 to TRBJ2-7, with a tentative D call TRBD2 (6 bases). Germline CDR1 is GTSNPN and CDR2 is SVGIG (reference sequence). The CDR3 consists of 13 residues. V was pared by 0 bases and J by 6 bases, with 12 bases between. The CDR3, as DNA: TGTGCCTGGAGTGTTAGCGGAACGGCCGAGCAGTACTTC. It yields the protein CAWSVSGTAEQYF.

V and J are TRBV7-2 and TRBJ2-7; D is unresolved. This CDR3 contains 13 residues. The V end was cut by 5 bases, the J end by 4 bases, with 12 bases between. Germline CDR1 reads SGHTA; CDR2 reads FQGNSA. The CDR3 sequence is CASSPKTGYEQYF. In DNA, the CDR3 is TGTGCCAGCAGCCCCAAAACGGGTTACGAGCAGTACTTC. Full variable domain (missing parts from reference TRBV7-2 and TRBJ2-7): GAGVSQSPSNKVTEKGKDVELRCDPISGHTALYWYRQSLGQGLEFLIYFQGNSAPDKSGLPSDRFSAERTGGSVSTLTIQRTQQEDSAVYLCASSPKTGYEQYFGPGTRLTVT.

The gene calls are TRBV7-2 and TRBJ2-5, with 8 bases aligning to TRBD2. The germline V gene encodes CDR1 SGHTA and CDR2 FQGNSA. V trimming: 5 bases; J trimming: 0 bases; junction bases outside the gene matches: 11. The CDR3 totals 17 residues. Here the CDR3 reads CASSPRILAEDQETQYF. For the CDR3, the DNA is TGTGCCAGCAGCCCACGTATACTAGCGGAGGACCAAGAGACCCAGTACTTC.

A word on this clone: Relative to the germline gene, one junction end is altered; a read error may explain this. V usage is TRBV7-7 and J usage is TRBJ2-1; TRBD1 might be the D (6 bases). This CDR3 spans 19 amino acids. Germline V lookup: CDR1 SSHAT, CDR2 FNYEAQ (reference sequence). CDR3: CASSLALEQGLSSYNEQFF. For the CDR3, the DNA is TGTGCTAGCAGCTTAGCGTTGGAACAGGGTCTTAGCTCCTACAATGAGCAGTTCTTC.

The chain has TRBV4-1 and TRBJ2-3, with 10 bases matching TRBD2. The V gene end was trimmed by 0 bases and the J gene end by 10 bases; junction bases not matched to a gene: 10. Germline-derived CDR1 and CDR2 are MGHRA and YSYEKL. This CDR3 spans 16 amino acids. The chain's CDR3 is CASSQDIRTSGPPQYF. The CDR3, as DNA: TGCGCCAGCAGCCAAGACATTCGGACTAGCGGCCCCCCGCAGTATTTT.

The chain uses TRBV5-4 and TRBJ2-1, with 10 bases identical to TRBD1. V trimming: 3 bases; J trimming: 8 bases; junction bases outside the gene matches: 8. The germline V gene has CDR1 SGHNT and CDR2 YYREEE (reference sequence). The CDR3 spans 15 residues. The CDR3 loop is CASSYSGQGFDEQFF. In DNA form, the CDR3 reads TGTGCCAGCAGCTACTCGGGACAGGGGTTCGATGAGCAGTTCTTC.

The gene calls are TRBV11-2 and TRBJ2-5; weak D call: TRBD1 (5 bases). The CDR3 covers 15 residues. V lost 0 bases and J 4 bases, leaving 12 bases between the germline ends. Looked up from germline, CDR1 is SGHAT and CDR2 is FQNNGV. The DNA of the CDR3 is TGTGCCAGCAGCTTAGAGCCCAGGGTGATAGAGACCCAGTACTTC. Amino acid sequence: CASSLEPRVIETQYF.

The V call is TRBV29-1, the J call TRBJ1-2; D call uncertain. V was cut by 6 bases and J by 6 bases, with 20 bases left in between. Germline lookup yields CDR1 SQVTM and CDR2 ANQGSEA. The CDR3 is made up of 14 amino acids. The DNA of the CDR3 is TGCAGCGTCCCTGAGGCAGGCGGTAAGGATGGCTACACCTTC. Its protein product is CSVPEAGGKDGYTF.

The chain employs TRBV27 and TRBJ2-1; the match to TRBD2 covers 14 bases. Germline values: CDR1 MNHEY, CDR2 SMNVEV (reference sequence). J was trimmed by 7 bases and V by 6 bases; bases with no gene match: 20. The CDR3 has 20 residues. The CDR3 loop reads CASSHTGTSGRNPRRNEQFF. DNA for the CDR3: TGTGCCAGCAGCCATACCGGGACTAGCGGGAGAAACCCCCGGAGGAATGAGCAGTTCTTC.

The V and J genes are TRBV30 and TRBJ2-7; D is uncertain. Trimming removed 1 base at V and 8 bases at J, with 9 bases between. The CDR3 spans 11 residues. Germline V lookup: CDR1 GTSNPN, CDR2 SVGIG (reference sequence). The CDR3 DNA sequence: TGTGCCTGGAGTGGAGGCGTGCAGCAGTACTTC. Protein product: CAWSGGVQQYF.

DNA of the CDR3: TGCGCCAGCAGCTTGATGGGCTTCTTAGATGAGCAGTTCTTC. Translated: CASSLMGFLDEQFF. The chain is built from TRBV5-1 and TRBJ2-1; D is unresolved. This CDR3 region has 14 residues. V lost 1 base and J 8 bases, leaving 13 bases between the germline ends. Per germline, CDR1 SGHRS and CDR2 YFSETQ.

The chain carries TRBV19 and TRBJ2-3; 10 nucleotides agree with TRBD2. Per germline, CDR1 LNHDA and CDR2 SQIVND (reference sequence). Germline trimming cut 5 bases from V and 5 bases from J; bases unmatched to any gene: 4. CDR3 length: 14 amino acids. The CDR3 is CASSPSGGGDTQYF. DNA of the CDR3: TGTGCCAGTAGTCCGAGCGGGGGGGGAGATACGCAGTATTTT.

This clone was found once. The junction and the germline gene differ at one end; a read error may be behind it. CDR3: CASSEMQASSSEQYF. The CDR3 DNA is TGTGCCAGCAGTGAAATGCAGGCTTCCTCCTCCGAGCAGTACTTC. The rearrangement joins TRBV2 to TRBJ2-7; D is undetermined. The CDR3 totals 15 residues. CDR1 and CDR2 from the germline V gene are SNHLY and FYNNEI.

The genes are TRBV28 and TRBJ2-7; the D is unclear. This CDR3 has 12 residues. Between the trimmed V and J ends, which lost 10 bases and 6 bases, there was a span of 16 bases. In germline, CDR1 is MDHEN, CDR2 SYDVKM. DNA of the CDR3: TGTGCCACCCGGCCCCAAGCTGGCGAGCAGTACGTC. Translated, it gives CATRPQAGEQYV.

The rearrangement joins TRBV9 to TRBJ2-1; D is uncertain. Between the trimmed V and J ends, which lost 4 bases and 3 bases, there was a span of 11 bases. This CDR3 comprises 14 residues. CDR1 is SGDLS, CDR2 YYNGEE, per germline. CDR3 sequence: CASSPNPGYNEQFF. CDR3 bases: TGTGCCAGCAGCCCCAACCCCGGCTACAATGAGCAGTTCTTC.

V gene TRBV12-5 combines with J gene TRBJ1-2; D possibly corresponds to TRBD1 (6 bases). V was cut by 3 bases and J by 5 bases, with 22 bases left in between. Germline V gene data show CDR1 as LGHNT and CDR2 as FRNRAP. This CDR3 contains 17 residues. CDR3 nucleotide sequence: TGTGCTAGTGGTTTCAGGTTTACGACAGGAGATCGGTATGGCTACACCTTC. Amino acids: CASGFRFTTGDRYGYTF.